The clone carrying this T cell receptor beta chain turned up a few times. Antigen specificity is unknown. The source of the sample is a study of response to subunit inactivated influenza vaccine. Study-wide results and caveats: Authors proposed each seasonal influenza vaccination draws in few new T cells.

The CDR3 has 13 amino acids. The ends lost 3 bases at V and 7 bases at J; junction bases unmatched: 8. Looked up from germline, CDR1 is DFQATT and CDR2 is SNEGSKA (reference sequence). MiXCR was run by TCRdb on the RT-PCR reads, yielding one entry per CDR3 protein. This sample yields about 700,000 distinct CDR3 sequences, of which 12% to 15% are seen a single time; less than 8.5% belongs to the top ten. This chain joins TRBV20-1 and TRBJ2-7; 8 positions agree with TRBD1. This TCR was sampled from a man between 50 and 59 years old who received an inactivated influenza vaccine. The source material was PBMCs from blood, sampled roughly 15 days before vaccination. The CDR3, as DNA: TGCAGTGCTAGGCTGGGGACAGGCGAGGAGCAGTACTTC. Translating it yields CSARLGTGEEQYF.